A selection of T cell receptor beta chains follows, all from one sample in a study of neoadjuvant anti-PD-1 for oral cavity cancer. The table came from immunoSEQ multiplex PCR; TCRdb's copy has only in-frame clones and leaves some out. Counted here are over 65,000 clones, 86% occurring once; the ten biggest clones make up roughly 2.9%. Sequenced material: PBMCs, taken after nivolumab (anti-PD-1) treatment. These TCRs come from a person between 40 and 80 years old with oral cavity squamous cell carcinoma. Both conserved end residues are trimmed from each CDR3. A clone size is listed for some rows: how often the clone was seen (once, few, many), or a class if it is expanded.

clone size: -
V gene: TRBV27
J gene: TRBJ1-6
CDR3 protein: ASTWGQYNSPLH

clone size: -
V gene: TRBV5-1
J gene: TRBJ1-4
CDR3 protein: ASTSGSDNEKLF

clone size: -
V gene: TRBV29-1
J gene: TRBJ2-3
CDR3 protein: SVEFDRVQGTQY

clone size: -
V gene: TRBV28
J gene: TRBJ1-5
CDR3 protein: ASSPPGRRNQPQH

clone size: once
V gene: TRBV7-6
J gene: TRBJ2-2
CDR3 protein: ASSLSGGSGELF

clone size: -
V gene: TRBV2
J gene: TRBJ2-5
CDR3 protein: ASSPGTGRETQY

clone size: -
V gene: TRBV10-3
J gene: TRBJ2-7
CDR3 protein: AISDTSRGTYEQY

clone size: once
V gene: TRBV10-3
J gene: TRBJ2-1
CDR3 protein: AISNSGRSNNEQF

clone size: -
V gene: TRBV5-5
J gene: TRBJ1-5
CDR3 protein: ASSSATDSNQPQH

clone size: -
V gene: TRBV4-1
J gene: TRBJ2-1
CDR3 protein: ASSQGLPGTRGTEQF

clone size: -
V gene: TRBV6-1
J gene: TRBJ1-2
CDR3 protein: ASSAGWGRVYGYT

clone size: few
V gene: TRBV15
J gene: TRBJ1-3
CDR3 protein: ATSRGRGGNTIY

clone size: -
V gene: TRBV11-3
J gene: TRBJ2-2
CDR3 protein: ASSPGGYTGELF

clone size: few
V gene: TRBV5-1
J gene: TRBJ1-5
CDR3 protein: ASSSGNNQPQH

clone size: -
V gene: TRBV9
J gene: TRBJ1-3
CDR3 protein: ASSVGDTSGNTIY

clone size: -
V gene: TRBV2
J gene: TRBJ2-2
CDR3 protein: ASSSLRTGVGGELF

clone size: -
V gene: TRBV30
J gene: TRBJ1-5
CDR3 protein: AWSVQGNQPQH

clone size: -
V gene: TRBV7-6
J gene: TRBJ2-1
CDR3 protein: ASSPDGRNNEQF

clone size: -
V gene: TRBV7-9
J gene: TRBJ1-3
CDR3 protein: ASSLGYDRVSGNTIY

clone size: -
V gene: TRBV2
J gene: TRBJ1-3
CDR3 protein: ASRRPSSGNTIY

clone size: few
V gene: TRBV7-9
J gene: TRBJ2-4
CDR3 protein: ASSLAGGNIQY

clone size: -
V gene: TRBV5-1
J gene: TRBJ2-4
CDR3 protein: ASSLEGLAGVNIQY